Sequencing of this T cell receptor (beta chain) was carried out in a study of blood T cell repertoires in COVID-19. Background on the study: Both acute and convalescent COVID-19 samples were obtained from the United States, Italy and Spain. Sources were T cells, B-cell-depleted T cells, or PBMCs; the material itself was cDNA or gDNA.

The CDR3 spans 14 residues. Looked up from germline, CDR1 is SGDLS and CDR2 is YYNGEE. V was cut by 2 bases and J by 4 bases, with 12 bases left in between. The sample holds one count of this clone. Source study methods: Estimates of nucleated cell counts were drawn from the amplification of reference gene primers. The protocol was immunoSEQ multiplex PCR, while the TCRdb copy is restricted to in-frame clones and leaves out a portion. The V and J calls and the clone size are those of that table, but D and trimming were determined from the DNA. The sample shows some 190,000 clones, roughly 76% of them seen only once.

The rearrangement uses TRBV9 and TRBJ2-5; D is unresolved. The clonotype comes from a woman in her thirties or forties with COVID-19, enrolled during active disease. Source material: peripheral blood. The CDR3 sequence is CASSVLPSGETQYF. CDR3 bases: TGTGCCAGCAGCGTTCTGCCTTCGGGAGAGACCCAGTACTTC.